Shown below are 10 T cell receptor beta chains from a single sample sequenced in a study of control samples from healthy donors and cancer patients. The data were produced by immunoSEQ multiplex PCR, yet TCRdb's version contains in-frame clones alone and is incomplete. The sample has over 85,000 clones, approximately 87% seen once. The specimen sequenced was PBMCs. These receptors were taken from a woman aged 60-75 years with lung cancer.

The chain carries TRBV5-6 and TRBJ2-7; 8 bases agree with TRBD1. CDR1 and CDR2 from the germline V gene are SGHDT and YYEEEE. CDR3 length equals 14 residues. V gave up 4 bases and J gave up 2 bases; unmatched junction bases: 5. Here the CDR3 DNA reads TGTGCCAGCAGCCGCCGACAGGGGACCTACGAGCAGTACTTC. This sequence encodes CASSRRQGTYEQYF.

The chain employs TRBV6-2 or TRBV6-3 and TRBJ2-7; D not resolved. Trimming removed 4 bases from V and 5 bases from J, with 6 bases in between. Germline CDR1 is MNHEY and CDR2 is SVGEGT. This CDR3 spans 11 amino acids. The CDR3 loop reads CASSFLNEQYF. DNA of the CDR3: TGTGCCAGCAGTTTTTTGAACGAGCAGTACTTC.

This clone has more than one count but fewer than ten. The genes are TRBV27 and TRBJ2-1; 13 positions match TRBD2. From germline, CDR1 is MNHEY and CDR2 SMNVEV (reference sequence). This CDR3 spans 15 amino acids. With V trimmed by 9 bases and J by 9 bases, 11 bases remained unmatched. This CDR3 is CASKPGTSGTLEQFF. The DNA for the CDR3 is TGTGCCAGTAAACCCGGGACTAGCGGGACACTTGAGCAGTTCTTC.

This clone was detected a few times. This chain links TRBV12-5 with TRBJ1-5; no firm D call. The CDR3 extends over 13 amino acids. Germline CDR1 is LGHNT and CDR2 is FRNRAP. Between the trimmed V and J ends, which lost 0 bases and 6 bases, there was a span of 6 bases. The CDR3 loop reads CASGLVATQPQHF. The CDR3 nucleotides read TGTGCTAGTGGTTTGGTCGCAACTCAGCCCCAGCATTTT.

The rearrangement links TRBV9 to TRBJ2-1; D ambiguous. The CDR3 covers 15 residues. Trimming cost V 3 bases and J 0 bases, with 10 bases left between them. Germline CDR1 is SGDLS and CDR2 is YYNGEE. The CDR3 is CASSARDSSYNEQFF. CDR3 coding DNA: TGTGCCAGCAGCGCTAGAGATAGCTCCTACAATGAGCAGTTCTTC.

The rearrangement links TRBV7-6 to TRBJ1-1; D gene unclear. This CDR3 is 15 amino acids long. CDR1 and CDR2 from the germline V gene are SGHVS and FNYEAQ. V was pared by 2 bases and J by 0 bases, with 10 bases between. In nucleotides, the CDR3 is TGTGCCAGCAGCTTAACGGGCGCCATGAACACTGAAGCTTTCTTT. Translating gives CASSLTGAMNTEAFF.

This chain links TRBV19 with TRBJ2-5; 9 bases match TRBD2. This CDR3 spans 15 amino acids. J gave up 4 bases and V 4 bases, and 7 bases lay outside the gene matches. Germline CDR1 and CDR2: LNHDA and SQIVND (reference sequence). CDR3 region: CASSKRTSDAETQYF. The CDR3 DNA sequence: TGTGCCAGTAGTAAAAGGACTAGCGATGCAGAGACCCAGTACTTC.

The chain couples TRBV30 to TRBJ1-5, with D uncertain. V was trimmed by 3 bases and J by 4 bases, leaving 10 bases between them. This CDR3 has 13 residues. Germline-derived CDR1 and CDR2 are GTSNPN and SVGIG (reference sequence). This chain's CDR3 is CAWSWAVNQPQHF. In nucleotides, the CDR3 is TGTGCCTGGAGCTGGGCTGTTAATCAGCCCCAGCATTTT.

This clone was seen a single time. CDR3 in DNA: TGTGCCAGCAGTGACTACACAGGGTATGCCTCTGGAAACACCATATATTTT. This gives the protein CASSDYTGYASGNTIYF. The V call is TRBV25-1, the J call TRBJ1-3; D perhaps matches TRBD1 (6 bases). The CDR3 is 17 residues long. Germline loops: CDR1 MGHDK, CDR2 SYGVNS. Trimming removed 3 bases from V and 0 bases from J, with 15 bases in between.

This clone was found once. CDR3 sequence (DNA): TGTGCCAGCAGCCCTGGGACTAGCGGGGCCTACAATGAGCAGTTCTTC. Translation: CASSPGTSGAYNEQFF. The rearrangement joins TRBV5-4 to TRBJ2-1, with 13 bases aligning to TRBD2. After removal of 4 bases from V and 2 bases from J, the junction contained 3 bases not matched to a gene. This CDR3 region has 16 residues. Germline loops: CDR1 SGHNT, CDR2 YYREEE (reference sequence).